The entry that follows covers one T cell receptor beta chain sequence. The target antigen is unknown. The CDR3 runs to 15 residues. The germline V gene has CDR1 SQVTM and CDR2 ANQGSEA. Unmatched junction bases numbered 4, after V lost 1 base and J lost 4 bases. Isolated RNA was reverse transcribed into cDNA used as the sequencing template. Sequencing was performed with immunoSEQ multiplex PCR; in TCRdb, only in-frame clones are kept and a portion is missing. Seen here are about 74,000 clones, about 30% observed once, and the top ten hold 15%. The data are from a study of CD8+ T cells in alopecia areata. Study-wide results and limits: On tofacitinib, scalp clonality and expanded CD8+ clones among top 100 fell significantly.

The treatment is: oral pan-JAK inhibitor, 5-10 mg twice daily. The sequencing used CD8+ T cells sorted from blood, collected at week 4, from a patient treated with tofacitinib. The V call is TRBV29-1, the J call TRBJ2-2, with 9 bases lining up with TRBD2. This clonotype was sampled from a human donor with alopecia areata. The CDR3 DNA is TGCAGCGTTGAAGCTCGCGGGAGGGGCACCGGGGAGCTGTTTTTT. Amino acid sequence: CSVEARGRGTGELFF.